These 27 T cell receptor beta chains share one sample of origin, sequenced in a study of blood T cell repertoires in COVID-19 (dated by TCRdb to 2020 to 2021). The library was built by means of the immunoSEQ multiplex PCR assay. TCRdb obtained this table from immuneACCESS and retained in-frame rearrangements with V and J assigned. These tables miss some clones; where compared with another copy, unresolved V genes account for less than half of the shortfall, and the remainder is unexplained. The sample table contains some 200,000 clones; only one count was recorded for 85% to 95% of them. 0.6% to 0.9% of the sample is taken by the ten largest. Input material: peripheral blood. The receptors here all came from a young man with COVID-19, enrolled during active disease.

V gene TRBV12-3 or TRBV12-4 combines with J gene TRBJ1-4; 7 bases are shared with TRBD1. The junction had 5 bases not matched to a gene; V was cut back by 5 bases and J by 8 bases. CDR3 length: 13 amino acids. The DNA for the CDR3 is TGTGCCAGCAGTGCCAGACAGGGCGAAAAACTGTTTTTT. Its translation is CASSARQGEKLFF.

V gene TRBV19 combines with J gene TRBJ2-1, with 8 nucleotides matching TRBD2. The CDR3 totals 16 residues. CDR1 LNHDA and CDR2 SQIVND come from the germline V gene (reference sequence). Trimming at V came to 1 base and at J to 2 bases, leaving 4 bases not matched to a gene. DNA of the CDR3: TGTGCCAGTAGTATAGCCCACGGGGGGGCCTACAATGAGCAGTTCTTC. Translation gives CASSIAHGGAYNEQFF.

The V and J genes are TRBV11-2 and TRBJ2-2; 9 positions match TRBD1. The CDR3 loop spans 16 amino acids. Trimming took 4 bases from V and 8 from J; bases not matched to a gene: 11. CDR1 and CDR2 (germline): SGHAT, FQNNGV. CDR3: CASSSHRGHAGGELFF. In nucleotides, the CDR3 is TGTGCCAGCAGCTCCCACAGGGGGCACGCCGGAGGGGAGCTGTTTTTT.

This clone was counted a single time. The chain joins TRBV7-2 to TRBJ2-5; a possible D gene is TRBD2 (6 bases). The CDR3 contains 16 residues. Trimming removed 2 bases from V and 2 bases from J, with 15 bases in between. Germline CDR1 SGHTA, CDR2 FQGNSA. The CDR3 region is CASSLHTLTRQETQYF. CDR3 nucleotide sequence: TGTGCCAGCAGCTTACACACTTTGACTAGACAAGAGACCCAGTACTTC.

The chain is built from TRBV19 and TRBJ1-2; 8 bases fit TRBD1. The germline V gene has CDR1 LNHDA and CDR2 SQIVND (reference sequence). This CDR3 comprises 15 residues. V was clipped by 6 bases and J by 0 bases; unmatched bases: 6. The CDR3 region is CASRDRDRPNYGYTF. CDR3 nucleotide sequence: TGTGCCAGTAGGGACCGGGACAGGCCTAACTATGGCTACACCTTC. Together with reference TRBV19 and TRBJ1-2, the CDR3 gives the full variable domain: DGGITQSPKYLFRKEGQNVTLSCEQNLNHDAMYWYRQDPGQGLRLIYYSQIVNDFQKGDIAEGYSVSREKKESFPLTVTSAQKNPTAFYLCASRDRDRPNYGYTFGSGTRLTVV.

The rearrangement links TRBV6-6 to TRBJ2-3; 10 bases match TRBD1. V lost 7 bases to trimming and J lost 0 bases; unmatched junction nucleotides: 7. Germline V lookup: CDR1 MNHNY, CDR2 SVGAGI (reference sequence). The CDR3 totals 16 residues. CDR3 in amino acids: CASTLTGGWSTDTQYF. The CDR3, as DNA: TGTGCCAGCACCCTGACAGGGGGCTGGAGCACAGATACGCAGTATTTT.

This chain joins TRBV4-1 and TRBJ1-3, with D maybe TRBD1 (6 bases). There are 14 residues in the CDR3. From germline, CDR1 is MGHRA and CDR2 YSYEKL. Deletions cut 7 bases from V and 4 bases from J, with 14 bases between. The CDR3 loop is CASKRTGQGNTIYF. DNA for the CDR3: TGCGCCAGCAAGAGAACAGGGCAAGGAAACACCATATATTTT.

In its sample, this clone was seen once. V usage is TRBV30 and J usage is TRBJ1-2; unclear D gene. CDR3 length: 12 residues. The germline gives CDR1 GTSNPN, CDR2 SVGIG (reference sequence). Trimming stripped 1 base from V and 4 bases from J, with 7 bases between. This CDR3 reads CAWSGGSYGYTF. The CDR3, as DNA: TGTGCCTGGAGTGGTGGCAGCTATGGCTACACCTTC.

The CDR3 loop reads CASSLGQGLYSNQPQHF. DNA for the CDR3: TGTGCCAGTAGTCTTGGACAGGGCCTATATAGCAATCAGCCCCAGCATTTT. V usage is TRBV19 and J usage is TRBJ1-5; 8 bases align to TRBD1. V lost 5 bases to trimming and J lost 0 bases; unmatched junction nucleotides: 9. The CDR3 length is 17 residues. Germline CDR1 LNHDA, CDR2 SQIVND (reference sequence).

Written as DNA, the CDR3 is TGTGCCAGCAGCCAAGTCGGTGCGAGGGGACTAAATTCACCCCTCCACTTT. Translation gives CASSQVGARGLNSPLHF. The J gene is TRBJ1-6, the V gene TRBV4-2, with D perhaps TRBD1 (5 bases). Trimming took off 1 base at V and 7 bases at J, with 17 bases between the two ends. Germline CDR1 reads LGHNA; CDR2 reads YNFKEQ. This CDR3 has 17 amino acids.

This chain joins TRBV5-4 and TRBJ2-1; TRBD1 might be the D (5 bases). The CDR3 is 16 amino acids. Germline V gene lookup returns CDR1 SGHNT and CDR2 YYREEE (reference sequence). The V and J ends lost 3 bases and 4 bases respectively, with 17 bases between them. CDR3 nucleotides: TGTGCCAGCAGCTACCGTTTCCAGGGCTCTTACAATGAGCAGTTCTTC. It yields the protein CASSYRFQGSYNEQFF.

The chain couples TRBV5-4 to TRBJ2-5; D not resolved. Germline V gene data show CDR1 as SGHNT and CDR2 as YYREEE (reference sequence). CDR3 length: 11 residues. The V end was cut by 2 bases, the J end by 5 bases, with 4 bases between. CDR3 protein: CASSFLETQYF. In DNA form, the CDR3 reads TGTGCCAGCAGCTTTCTTGAGACCCAGTACTTC.

The CDR3 nucleotides read TGTGCCAGCAGCTTAGTCAGGGGTGATGGCAATCAGCCCCAGCATTTT. It encodes CASSLVRGDGNQPQHF. The chain links TRBV7-9 to TRBJ1-5; perhaps TRBD1 as D (6 bases). This CDR3 has 16 amino acids. The V gene lost 1 base and the J gene lost 2 bases, with 12 bases spanning the gap. Germline V gene lookup returns CDR1 SEHNR and CDR2 FQNEAQ (reference sequence).

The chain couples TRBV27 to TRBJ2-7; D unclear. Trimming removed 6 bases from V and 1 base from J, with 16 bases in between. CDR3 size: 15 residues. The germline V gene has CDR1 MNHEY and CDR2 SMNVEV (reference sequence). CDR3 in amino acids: CASRSPDMTSYEQYF. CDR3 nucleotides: TGTGCCAGCAGATCACCCGACATGACATCCTACGAGCAGTACTTC.

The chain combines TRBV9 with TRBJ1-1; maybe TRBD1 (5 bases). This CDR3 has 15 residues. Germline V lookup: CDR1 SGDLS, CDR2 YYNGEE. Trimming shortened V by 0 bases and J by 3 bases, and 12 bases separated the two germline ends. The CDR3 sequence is CASSVGVGADTEAFF. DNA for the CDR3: TGTGCCAGCAGCGTAGGGGTAGGGGCAGACACTGAAGCTTTCTTT. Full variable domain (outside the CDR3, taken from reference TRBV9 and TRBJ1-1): DSGVTQTPKHLITATGQRVTLRCSPRSGDLSVYWYQQSLDQGLQFLIQYYNGEERAKGNILERFSAQQFPDLHSELNLSSLELGDSALYFCASSVGVGADTEAFFGQGTRLTVV.

The CDR3 coding sequence is TGTGCCAGCAGGCTACGGGGTAAAAGGGCTAACTATGGCTACACCTTC. Its protein product is CASRLRGKRANYGYTF. The V and J genes are TRBV28 and TRBJ1-2; D uncertain. The V gene's germline CDR1 is MDHEN and CDR2 SYDVKM. Deletions cut 6 bases from V and 0 bases from J, with 17 bases between. The CDR3 runs to 16 residues.

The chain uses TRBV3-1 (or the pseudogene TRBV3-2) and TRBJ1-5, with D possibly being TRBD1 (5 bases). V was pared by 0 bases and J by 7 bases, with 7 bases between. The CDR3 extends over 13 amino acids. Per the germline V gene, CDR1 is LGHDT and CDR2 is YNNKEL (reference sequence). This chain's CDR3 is CASSQEQVQPQHF. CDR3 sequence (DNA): TGTGCCAGCAGCCAAGAACAGGTGCAGCCCCAGCATTTT.

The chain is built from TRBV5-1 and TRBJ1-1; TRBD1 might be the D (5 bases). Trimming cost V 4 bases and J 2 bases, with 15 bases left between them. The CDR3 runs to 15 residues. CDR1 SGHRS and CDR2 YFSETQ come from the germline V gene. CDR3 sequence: CASSLQDLQNTEAFF. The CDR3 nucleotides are TGCGCCAGCAGCCTACAGGACCTGCAAAACACTGAAGCTTTCTTT.

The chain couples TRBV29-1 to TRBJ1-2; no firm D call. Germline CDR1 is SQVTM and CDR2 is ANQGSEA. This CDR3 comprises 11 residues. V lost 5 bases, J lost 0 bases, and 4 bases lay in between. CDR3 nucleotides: TGCAGCGTTAGCGCTAACTATGGCTACACCTTC. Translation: CSVSANYGYTF.

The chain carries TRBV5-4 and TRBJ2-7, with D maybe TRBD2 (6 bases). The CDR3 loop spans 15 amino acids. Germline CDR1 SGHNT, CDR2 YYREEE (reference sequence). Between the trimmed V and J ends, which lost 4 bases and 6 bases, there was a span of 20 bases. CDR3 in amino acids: CASSGGHPSDGEQYF. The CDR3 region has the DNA TGTGCCAGCAGCGGAGGGCATCCGTCTGATGGCGAGCAGTACTTC.

As DNA, the CDR3 is TGTGCCAGCAGTGCACTAGCGGGGGGGCCTAGTAAGAATGAGCAGTTCTTC. This gives the protein CASSALAGGPSKNEQFF. The J gene is TRBJ2-1, the V gene TRBV6-1; 13 nucleotides align to TRBD2. The trim removed 4 bases at V and 7 bases at J, leaving 10 bases unmatched. Germline loops: CDR1 MNHNS, CDR2 SASEGT. The CDR3 is made up of 17 amino acids.

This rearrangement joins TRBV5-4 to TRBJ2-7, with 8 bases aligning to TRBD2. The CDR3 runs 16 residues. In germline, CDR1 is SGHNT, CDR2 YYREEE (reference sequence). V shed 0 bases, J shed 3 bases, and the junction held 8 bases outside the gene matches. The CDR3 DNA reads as TGTGCCAGCAGCTTGGCCTCTGGACTAGCCTACTACGAGCAGTACTTC. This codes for CASSLASGLAYYEQYF.

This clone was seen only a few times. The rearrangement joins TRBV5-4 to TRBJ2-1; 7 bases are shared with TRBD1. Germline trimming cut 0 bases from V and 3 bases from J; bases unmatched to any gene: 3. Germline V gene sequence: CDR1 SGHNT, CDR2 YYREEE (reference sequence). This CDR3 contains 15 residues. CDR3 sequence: CASSLAGQNYNEQFF. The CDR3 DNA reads TGTGCCAGCAGCTTGGCGGGACAGAACTACAATGAGCAGTTCTTC.

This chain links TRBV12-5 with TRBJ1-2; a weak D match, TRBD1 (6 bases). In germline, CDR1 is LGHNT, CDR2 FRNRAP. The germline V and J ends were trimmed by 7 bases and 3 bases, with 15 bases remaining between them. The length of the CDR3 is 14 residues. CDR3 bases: TGTGCTAGTGACGGCGGGGGGCAGGACTATGGCTACACCTTC. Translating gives CASDGGGQDYGYTF. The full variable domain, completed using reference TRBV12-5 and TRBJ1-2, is DARVTQTPRHKVTEMGQEVTMRCQPILGHNTVFWYRQTMMQGLELLAYFRNRAPLDDSGMPKDRFSAEMPDATLATLKIQPSEPRDSAVYFCASDGGGQDYGYTFGSGTRLTVV.

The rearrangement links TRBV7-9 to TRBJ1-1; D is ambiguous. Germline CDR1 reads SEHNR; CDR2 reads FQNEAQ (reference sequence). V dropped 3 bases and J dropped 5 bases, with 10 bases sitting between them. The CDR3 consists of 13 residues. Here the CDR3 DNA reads TGTGCCAGCAGCTTTGCCGCGGCGACTGAAGCTTTCTTT. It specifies CASSFAAATEAFF. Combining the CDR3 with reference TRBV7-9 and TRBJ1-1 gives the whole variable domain DTGVSQNPRHKITKRGQNVTFRCDPISEHNRLYWYRQTLGQGPEFLTYFQNEAQLEKSRLLSDRFSAERPKGSFSTLEIQRTEQGDSAMYLCASSFAAATEAFFGQGTRLTVV.

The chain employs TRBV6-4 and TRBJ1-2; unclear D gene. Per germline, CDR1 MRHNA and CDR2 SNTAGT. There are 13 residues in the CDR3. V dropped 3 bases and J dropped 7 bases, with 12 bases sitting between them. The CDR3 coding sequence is TGTGCCAGCAGTGAACGCGCGGGCTCTGGCTACACCTTC. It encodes CASSERAGSGYTF.

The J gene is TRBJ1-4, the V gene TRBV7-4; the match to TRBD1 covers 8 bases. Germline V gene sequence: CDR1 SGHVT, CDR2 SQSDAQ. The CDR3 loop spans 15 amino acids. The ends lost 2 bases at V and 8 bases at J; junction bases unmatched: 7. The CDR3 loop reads CASSLTGGEGEKLFF. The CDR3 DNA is TGTGCCAGCAGCTTAACAGGGGGTGAGGGCGAAAAACTGTTTTTT.